This TCR beta chain was identified in a study of OX40 agonist ivuxolimab in advanced cancers. As for the study more broadly: Ivuxolimab was an agonistic, fully human IgG2 monoclonal antibody directed against OX40 (CD134), a costimulatory receptor. Partial responses occurred in three dose-escalation patients: two with cutaneous melanoma and one with hepatocellular carcinoma. Prior anti-PD-1, anti-PD-L1 or anti-CTLA-4 therapy was permitted, and checkpoint inhibitors had been received by less than 45% of dose-escalation patients. The paper reports the monotherapy dose-escalation portion (N = 52 patients) of the phase I ivuxolimab trial. Intravenous ivuxolimab was administered to patients every 2 weeks at six dose levels: 0.01, 0.1, 0.3, 1.5, 3 and 10 mg/kg. Peripheral TCRbeta sequencing aimed to test whether ivuxolimab altered TCR sequence diversity and caused clonal T-cell expansion. A male proportion of nearly 85% and a mean age of approximately 60 years, ranging from 23 to 79, were recorded for the dose-escalation cohort. Of the roughly 51 patients in dose escalation, 19 had hepatocellular carcinoma, some 15 had melanoma, 9 had renal cell carcinoma and 9 had head and neck cancer. Here is what the overall study found, with its caveats: Antigen specificity was not determined for the clonally expanded peripheral T cells. Clonal expansion of both CD4+ and CD8+ blood T cells was observed from baseline to week 6 at doses 0.1 to 3.0 mg/kg. In the 0.1-3.0 mg/kg groups, partial responders had among the lowest normalized peripheral clonal expansion, particularly in CD8+ T cells. On average, CD8+ T cells showed more expanded clones than CD4+ T cells after ivuxolimab. Low levels of normalized T-cell clonal expansion were also seen in some nonresponding patients.

From the cysteine up to the phenylalanine, the CDR3 has a length of 16 residues. Only the CDR3 part of the read is kept: 48 bases, read in frame from the first base. Based on the germline V gene, the CDR1 and CDR2 sequences are SGHRS and YFSETQ. Here V drops 0 bases and J drops 6 bases, and the junction holds 5 bases not matched to any gene. Patients with autoimmune disease history or receiving systemic immunosuppression were excluded from the trial. Peripheral blood for TCR sequencing was collected from all dose cohorts at baseline, on cycle 4 day 1, and on cycle 7 day 1. The samples were drawn from a first-in-human, open-label, multicenter phase I dose-escalation trial of ivuxolimab. Adults with locally advanced or metastatic melanoma, renal cell carcinoma, hepatocellular carcinoma or head and neck squamous cell carcinoma were enrolled in the trial. Before TCR sequencing, CD4+ T cells and CD8+ T cells were sorted from peripheral blood as separate populations.

Of note for this clone: No cognate antigen has been identified for it. Per-base quality was not reported, and no clone a single base away is much larger than it.

Genomic DNA was isolated from the sorted cells so that the TCRbeta CDR3 region could be sequenced. The immunoSEQ Assay was used to sequence the TCRbeta CDR3 regions. Held by TCRdb, this immuneACCESS table contains in-frame sequences only and omits some clones. Under half of the omission traces to an unresolved V gene where checked; the cause of the rest is unknown. Recorded for this sample are tens of thousands of clones; around four fifths of them occurred a single time. Jointly, the top ten make up 1.5% to 2% of the sample. Recombination linked TRBV5-1 to TRBJ2-1, and 11 bases in between align with TRBD2. The clonotype was recovered from an adult with an advanced solid tumor such as melanoma, head and neck, liver or kidney cancer. Specimen: CD4+ or CD8+ T cells sorted from blood, collected in a trial of the OX40 agonist ivuxolimab. The CDR3 region has the sequence CASSLEGLAVGNEQFF. The DNA is as follows: TGCGCCAGCAGCTTGGAGGGACTAGCGGTGGGCAATGAGCAGTTCTTC.